This T cell receptor beta chain is drawn from a study of T cells in Graves' hyperthyroidism and ophthalmopathy. Germline CDR1 is SNHLY and CDR2 is FYNNEI. Trimming took off 4 bases at V and 4 bases at J, with 14 bases between the two ends. This CDR3 contains 15 residues. Amplification targeted TCR beta CDR3 regions from RNA transcripts. An initial round of RT-PCR targeting the TCR CDR3 relied on the HTBI primer set. TCRdb re-called the multiplex PCR reads with MiXCR, one entry per CDR3 protein. Among about 400,000 distinct CDR3 sequences listed, 13% were seen once. This clonotype was detected many times.

This clonotype was sampled from a woman younger than 35 with Graves' hyperthyroidism. The chain joins TRBV2 to TRBJ1-5; D is ambiguous. Sample: blood. CDR3 amino acids: CASSAGSRFNQPQHF. CDR3 DNA sequence: TGTGCCAGCAGTGCCGGGAGCCGGTTTAATCAGCCCCAGCATTTT.